Below, 5 T cell receptor beta chains from the same sample are listed, as sequenced in a study of CD8 T cells in ankylosing spondylitis. These receptors' antigens are unknown. TCRdb re-derived calls from the 5' RACE reads in MiXCR, one entry per CDR3 protein. Of about 450,000 distinct CDR3 sequences in the sample, roughly a quarter were seen once. Study-level points and caveats: Blood of patients with ankylosing spondylitis appeared to be characterized by a TCR beta motif of fewer than 10 highly homologous variants.

The source material was blood, either unsorted or a sorted T cell fraction (not recorded which). These receptors came from a male donor with ankylosing spondylitis.

The sample holds a few counts of this clonotype. The chain recombines TRBV20-1 with TRBJ2-3; no reliable D call. Germline CDR1 is DFQATT and CDR2 is SNEGSKA (reference sequence). V lost 5 bases and J lost 4, with 16 bases in between. The CDR3 covers 14 residues. This chain's CDR3 is CSALRGGKADTQYF. The CDR3, as DNA: TGCAGTGCTCTGAGAGGCGGCAAAGCAGATACGCAGTATTTT.

The rearrangement joins TRBV29-1 to TRBJ2-3, with 13 bases that match TRBD2. The CDR3 contains 16 residues. The V gene end was trimmed by 4 bases and the J gene end by 0 bases; junction bases not matched to a gene: 4. The germline V gene encodes CDR1 SQVTM and CDR2 ANQGSEA. The CDR3 DNA is TGCAGCGTTGCGGGACTAGCGGGGCCGAGCACAGATACGCAGTATTTT. This encodes CSVAGLAGPSTDTQYF.

This clonotype was seen a handful of times. The rearrangement links TRBV4-2 to TRBJ2-1; 9 bases agree with TRBD1. Trimming at V came to 2 bases and at J to 5 bases, leaving 7 bases not matched to a gene. The CDR3 covers 16 residues. CDR1 LGHNA and CDR2 YNFKEQ come from the germline V gene. The CDR3 sequence: CASSQPGQGTHNEQFF. DNA for the CDR3: TGTGCCAGCAGCCAACCGGGACAGGGTACCCACAATGAGCAGTTCTTC.

The chain is built from TRBV25-1 and TRBJ2-7; 9 nucleotides line up with TRBD2. Germline CDR1 reads MGHDK; CDR2 reads SYGVNS. CDR3 length equals 15 residues. Trimming at V came to 2 bases and at J to 0 bases, leaving 2 bases not matched to a gene. CDR3 amino acids: CASSELSGGSYEQYF. CDR3 sequence (DNA): TGTGCCAGCAGTGAACTTAGCGGGGGCTCCTACGAGCAGTACTTC.

This clonotype appeared a few times. This chain joins TRBV7-2 and TRBJ2-7; D is unresolved. In germline, CDR1 is SGHTA, CDR2 FQGNSA. The CDR3 extends over 14 amino acids. The V gene lost 2 bases and the J gene lost 2 bases, with 10 bases spanning the gap. CDR3 protein: CASSLSQATYEQYF. In nucleotides, the CDR3 is TGTGCCAGCAGCTTATCTCAGGCTACCTACGAGCAGTACTTC.